This T cell receptor beta chain appears in the sequencing data of a study of regulatory T cells in long-lasting Graves disease. The study, taken as a whole, reports: In persistent patients, shared public clonotypes (more than 2,500) outnumbered those in new patients (about 970).

HTBI primers from iRepertoire and Arm-PCR of CDR3 regions yielded the TCR beta libraries. From the multiplex PCR reads, TCRdb called clonotypes with MiXCR, one entry per CDR3 protein. The sample lists around 500,000 distinct CDR3 sequences; roughly 13% were seen once. This clonotype was found many times. Its cognate antigen is unknown. The time point denotes: newly diagnosed GD, antithyroid drugs for less than 3 months. Generation of the TCR library employed RNA extracted from PBMCs. These sequences were also reported in another study, on T cells in Graves' hyperthyroidism and ophthalmopathy. That work contributes: Diagnoses were made from clinical symptoms, serum measures (thyroxine and TRAb), thyroid ultrasound and orbital computed tomography.

Source: peripheral blood mononuclear cells (PBMCs), taken at new diagnosis, from a patient treated with antithyroid drugs. This TCR came from a man aged 25 to 40 with Graves disease.

Here the CDR3 DNA reads TGCGCCAGCAGCTTGGTCCCACCACCTGTGGGCTCTGGGGACGAGCAGTACTTC. Amino acid sequence: CASSLVPPPVGSGDEQYF. The chain recombines TRBV5-1 with TRBJ2-7; D remains ambiguous. The ends were cut back, 0 bases at V and 5 bases at J, with 24 bases in the middle. Germline CDR1 and CDR2: SGHRS and YFSETQ. The CDR3 has 18 residues.